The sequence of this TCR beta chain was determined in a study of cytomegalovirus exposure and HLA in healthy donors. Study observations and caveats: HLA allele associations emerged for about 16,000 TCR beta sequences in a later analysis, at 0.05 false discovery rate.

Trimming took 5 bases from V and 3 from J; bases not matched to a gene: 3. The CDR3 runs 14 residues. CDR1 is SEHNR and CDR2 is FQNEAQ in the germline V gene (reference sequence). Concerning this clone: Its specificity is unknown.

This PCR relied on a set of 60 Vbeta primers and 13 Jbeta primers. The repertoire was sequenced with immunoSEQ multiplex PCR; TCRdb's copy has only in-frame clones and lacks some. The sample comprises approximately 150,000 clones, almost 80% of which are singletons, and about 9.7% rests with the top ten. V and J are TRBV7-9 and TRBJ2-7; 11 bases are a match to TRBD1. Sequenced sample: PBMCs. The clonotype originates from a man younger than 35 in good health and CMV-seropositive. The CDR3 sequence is CASSGTGGRYEQYF. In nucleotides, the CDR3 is TGTGCCAGCAGCGGGACAGGGGGTCGCTACGAGCAGTACTTC.